This entry lists 11 T cell receptor beta chains sequenced from one sample in a study of T cell responses to AZD1222 COVID-19 vaccine. Generated by immunoSEQ multiplex PCR, the TCRdb table keeps only in-frame clones and is missing some. The table has some 71,000 clones, about 89% seen once. The sample here was peripheral blood, taken 28 days after the second AZD1222 dose. Receptors originate from an adult who received the AZD1222 COVID-19 vaccine.

The chain uses TRBV2 and TRBJ2-1; 7 bases are a match to TRBD1. The CDR3 has 17 amino acids. Germline trimming cut 2 bases from V and 5 bases from J; bases unmatched to any gene: 12. Germline V gene data show CDR1 as SNHLY and CDR2 as FYNNEI. CDR3 region: CASSEKGRQGGHNEQFF. In nucleotides, the CDR3 is TGTGCCAGCAGTGAAAAGGGTCGACAGGGTGGCCACAATGAGCAGTTCTTC.

This rearrangement joins TRBV20-1 to TRBJ2-7; TRBD2 might be the D (5 bases). The germline V gene encodes CDR1 DFQATT and CDR2 SNEGSKA (reference sequence). V lost 3 bases and J 2 bases, leaving 8 bases between the germline ends. The CDR3 runs to 12 residues. The CDR3 is CSASRDPYEQYF. In DNA form, the CDR3 reads TGCAGTGCTAGTCGGGATCCCTACGAGCAGTACTTC.

The chain employs TRBV27 and TRBJ2-2; 7 nucleotides match TRBD1. The V gene end was trimmed by 5 bases and the J gene end by 6 bases; junction bases not matched to a gene: 12. Germline assignment: CDR1 MNHEY and CDR2 SMNVEV (reference sequence). This CDR3 contains 16 residues. CDR3 sequence: CASSPTKTGPPGELFF. The CDR3, as DNA: TGTGCCAGCAGTCCGACTAAGACAGGGCCGCCCGGGGAGCTGTTTTTT.

The J gene is TRBJ1-6, the V gene TRBV12-3 or TRBV12-4; tentative D call: TRBD1 (6 bases). V lost 1 base and J lost 11, with 9 bases in between. The CDR3 extends over 13 amino acids. The CDR3 loop reads CASSLGDTAPLHF. Written as DNA, the CDR3 is TGTGCCAGCAGTTTAGGGGACACGGCACCCCTCCACTTT.

The gene calls are TRBV19 and TRBJ2-1; TRBD1 matches at 11 bases. Trimming cost V 6 bases and J 0 bases; bases outside gene matches: 13. CDR3 size: 19 residues. Germline CDR1 is LNHDA and CDR2 is SQIVND (reference sequence). The CDR3 protein is CASSSEGQGGVASYNEQFF. As DNA, the CDR3 is TGTGCCAGTAGCTCGGAGGGACAGGGGGGCGTTGCCTCCTACAATGAGCAGTTCTTC.

The gene calls are TRBV9 and TRBJ1-3; D not certain. The CDR3 runs to 15 residues. Germline lookup yields CDR1 SGDLS and CDR2 YYNGEE. Trimming took 3 bases from V and 0 from J, leaving 10 bases between them. DNA of the CDR3: TGTGCCAGCAGCGCCCAAGGCAACTCTGGAAACACCATATATTTT. It yields the protein CASSAQGNSGNTIYF.

Notes on this clone: Sequence at one end of the junction differs from germline and may be a read error. V and J are TRBV27 and TRBJ2-1, with D unclear. Germline CDR1 reads MNHEY; CDR2 reads SMNVEV (reference sequence). The CDR3 covers 12 residues. The CDR3 loop reads CASSYNYSEQFF. In DNA form, the CDR3 reads TGTGCCAGCAGCTACAATTACAGTGAGCAGTTCTTC.

This chain links TRBV5-1 with TRBJ1-2; TRBD1 might be the D (6 bases). CDR1 is SGHRS and CDR2 is YFSETQ in the germline V gene. The CDR3 is 13 residues long. Deletions cut 3 bases from V and 4 bases from J, with 10 bases between. DNA of the CDR3: TGCGCCAGCAGCTCAGGACAGTCCTATGGCTACACCTTC. It specifies CASSSGQSYGYTF.

J is TRBJ2-5 and V is TRBV3-1 (or the pseudogene TRBV3-2); 9 bases are shared with TRBD1. CDR1 LGHDT and CDR2 YNNKEL come from the germline V gene (reference sequence). The ends lost 4 bases at V and 2 bases at J; junction bases unmatched: 11. The CDR3 covers 17 residues. In nucleotides, the CDR3 is TGTGCCAGCAGCCTTCTGGGACAGGGAGAGGAACAAGAGACCCAGTACTTC. Residues: CASSLLGQGEEQETQYF.

The chain uses TRBV5-1 and TRBJ1-3, with D uncertain. V lost 1 base and J 0 bases, leaving 14 bases between the germline ends. CDR1 is SGHRS and CDR2 is YFSETQ in the germline V gene. The CDR3 sequence is 17 residues long. The CDR3 loop reads CASSLRNGGSSGNTIYF. The DNA of the CDR3 is TGCGCCAGCAGCTTGAGGAATGGCGGATCCTCTGGAAACACCATATATTTT.

The genes are TRBV16 and TRBJ1-3; D is perhaps TRBD1 (5 bases). Trimming took off 4 bases at V and 0 bases at J, with 10 bases between the two ends. Germline V gene data show CDR1 as KGHSY and CDR2 as FQNENV. The CDR3 runs 15 residues. For the CDR3, the DNA is TGTGCCAGCAGCCCGATGGGACCCTCTGGAAACACCATATATTTT. This encodes CASSPMGPSGNTIYF.